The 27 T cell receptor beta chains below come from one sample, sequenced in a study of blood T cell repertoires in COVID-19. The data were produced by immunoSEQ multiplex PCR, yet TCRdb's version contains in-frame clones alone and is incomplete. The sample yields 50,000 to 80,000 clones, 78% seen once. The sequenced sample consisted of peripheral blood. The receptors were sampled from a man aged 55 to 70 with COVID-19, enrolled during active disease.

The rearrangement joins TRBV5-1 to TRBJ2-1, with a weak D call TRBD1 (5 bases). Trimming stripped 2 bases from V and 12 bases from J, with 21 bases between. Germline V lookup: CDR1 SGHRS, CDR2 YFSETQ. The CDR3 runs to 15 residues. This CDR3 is CASSLNLQKSQGQFF. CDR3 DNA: TGCGCCAGCAGCTTAAATCTACAGAAGTCCCAGGGGCAGTTCTTC.

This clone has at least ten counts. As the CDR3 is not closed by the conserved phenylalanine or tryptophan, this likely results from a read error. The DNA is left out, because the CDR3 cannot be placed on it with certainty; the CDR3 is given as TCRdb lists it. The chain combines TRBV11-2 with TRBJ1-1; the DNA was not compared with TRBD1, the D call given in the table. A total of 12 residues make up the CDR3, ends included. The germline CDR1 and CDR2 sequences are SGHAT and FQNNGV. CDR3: CASSHRDRGWGI.

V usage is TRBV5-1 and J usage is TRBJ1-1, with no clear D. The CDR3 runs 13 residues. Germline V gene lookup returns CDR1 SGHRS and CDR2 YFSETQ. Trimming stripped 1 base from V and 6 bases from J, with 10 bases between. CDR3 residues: CASSLSYEAEAFF. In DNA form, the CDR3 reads TGCGCCAGCAGCTTGTCTTATGAGGCTGAAGCTTTCTTT.

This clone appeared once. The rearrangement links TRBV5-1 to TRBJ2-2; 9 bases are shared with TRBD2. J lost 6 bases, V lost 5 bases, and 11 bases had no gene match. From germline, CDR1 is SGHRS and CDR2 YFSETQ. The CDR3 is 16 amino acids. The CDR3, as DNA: TGCGCCAGCAGGGAACGCGGGGGGGAACCCCCCGGGGAGCTGTTTTTT. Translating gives CASRERGGEPPGELFF.

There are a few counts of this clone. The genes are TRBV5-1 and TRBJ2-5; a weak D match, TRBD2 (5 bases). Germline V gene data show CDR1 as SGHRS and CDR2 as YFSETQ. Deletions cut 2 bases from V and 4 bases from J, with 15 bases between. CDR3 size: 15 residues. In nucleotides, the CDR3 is TGCGCCAGCAGCTTTGGAGGTGCAGGCGGAGAGACCCAGTACTTC. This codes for CASSFGGAGGETQYF.

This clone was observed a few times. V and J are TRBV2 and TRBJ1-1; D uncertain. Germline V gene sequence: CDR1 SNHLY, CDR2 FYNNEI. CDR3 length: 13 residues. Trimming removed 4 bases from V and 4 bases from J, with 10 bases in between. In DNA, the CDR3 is TGTGCCAGCAGTGGACCGCGGGGCACTGAAGCTTTCTTT. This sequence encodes CASSGPRGTEAFF.

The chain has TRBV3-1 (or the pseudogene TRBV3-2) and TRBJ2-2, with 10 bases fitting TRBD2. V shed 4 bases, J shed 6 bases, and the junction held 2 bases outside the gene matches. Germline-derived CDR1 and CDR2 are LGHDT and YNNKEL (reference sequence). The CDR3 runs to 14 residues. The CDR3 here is CASSPGTSAGELFF. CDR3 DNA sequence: TGTGCCAGCAGCCCCGGGACTAGCGCCGGGGAGCTGTTTTTT.

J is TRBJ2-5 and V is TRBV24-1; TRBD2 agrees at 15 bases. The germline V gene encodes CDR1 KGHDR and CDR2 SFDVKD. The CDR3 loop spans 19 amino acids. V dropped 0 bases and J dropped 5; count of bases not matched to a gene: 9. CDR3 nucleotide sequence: TGTGCCACCAGTGATTTGGGACTAGCGGGAGGGCCTCGGGGGGAGACCCAGTACTTC. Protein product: CATSDLGLAGGPRGETQYF.

The CDR3 DNA sequence: TGCAGCGTTGGAAGAGGGCAGGAAGCTTTCTTT. Its translation is CSVGRGQEAFF. The chain is built from TRBV29-1 and TRBJ1-1; D is unclear. V lost 4 bases, J lost 8 bases, and 11 bases lay in between. Germline lookup yields CDR1 SQVTM and CDR2 ANQGSEA. The CDR3 runs 11 residues. Supplemented by reference TRBV29-1 and TRBJ1-1, the full variable domain reads SAVISQKPSRDICQRGTSLTIQCQVDSQVTMMFWYRQQPGQSLTLIATANQGSEATYESGFVIDKFPISRPNLTFSTLTVSNMSPEDSSIYLCSVGRGQEAFFGQGTRLTVV.

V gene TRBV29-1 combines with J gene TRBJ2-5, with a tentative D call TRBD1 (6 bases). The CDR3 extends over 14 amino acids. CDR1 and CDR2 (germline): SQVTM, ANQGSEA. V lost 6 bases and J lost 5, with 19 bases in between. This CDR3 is CSVGHRDWGETQYF. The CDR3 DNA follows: TGCAGCGTCGGCCACAGGGATTGGGGGGAGACCCAGTACTTC.

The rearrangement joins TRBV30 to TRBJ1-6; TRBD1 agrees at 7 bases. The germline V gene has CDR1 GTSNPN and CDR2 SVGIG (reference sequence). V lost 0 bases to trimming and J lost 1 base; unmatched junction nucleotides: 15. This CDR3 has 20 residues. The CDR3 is CAWSVGTEHRTGSYNSPLHF. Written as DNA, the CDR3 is TGTGCCTGGAGTGTGGGGACAGAACACCGAACGGGGTCCTATAATTCACCCCTCCACTTT.

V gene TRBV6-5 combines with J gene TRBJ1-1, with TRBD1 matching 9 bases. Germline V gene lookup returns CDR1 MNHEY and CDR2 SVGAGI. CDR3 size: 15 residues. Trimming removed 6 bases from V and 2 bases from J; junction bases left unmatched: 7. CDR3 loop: CASSTGGGGNTEAFF. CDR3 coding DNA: TGTGCCAGCAGCACAGGGGGCGGGGGAAACACTGAAGCTTTCTTT.

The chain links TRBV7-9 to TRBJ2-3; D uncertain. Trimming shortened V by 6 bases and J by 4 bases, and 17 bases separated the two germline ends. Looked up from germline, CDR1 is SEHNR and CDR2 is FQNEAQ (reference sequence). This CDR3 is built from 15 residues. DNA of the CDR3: TGTGCCAGCAGTCTCGGTGATCGGTTGGCAGATACGCAGTATTTT. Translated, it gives CASSLGDRLADTQYF.

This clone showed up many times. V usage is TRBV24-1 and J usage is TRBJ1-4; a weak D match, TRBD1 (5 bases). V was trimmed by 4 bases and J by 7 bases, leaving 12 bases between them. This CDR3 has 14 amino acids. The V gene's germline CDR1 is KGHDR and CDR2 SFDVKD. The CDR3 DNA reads TGTGCCACCAGTGACTTTGGGGCTGGTGAAAAACTGTTTTTT. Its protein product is CATSDFGAGEKLFF.

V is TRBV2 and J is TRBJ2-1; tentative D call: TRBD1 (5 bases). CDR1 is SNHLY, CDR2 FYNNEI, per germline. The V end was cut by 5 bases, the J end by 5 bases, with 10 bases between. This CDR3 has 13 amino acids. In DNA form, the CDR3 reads TGTGCCAGCAGTCGACAGCTTAACAATGAGCAGTTCTTC. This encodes CASSRQLNNEQFF.

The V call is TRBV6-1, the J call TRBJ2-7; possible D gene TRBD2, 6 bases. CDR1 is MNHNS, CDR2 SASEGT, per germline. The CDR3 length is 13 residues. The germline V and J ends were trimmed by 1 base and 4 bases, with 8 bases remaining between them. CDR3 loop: CASSEGGVYEQYF. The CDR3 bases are TGTGCCAGCAGTGAAGGCGGGGTATACGAGCAGTACTTC.

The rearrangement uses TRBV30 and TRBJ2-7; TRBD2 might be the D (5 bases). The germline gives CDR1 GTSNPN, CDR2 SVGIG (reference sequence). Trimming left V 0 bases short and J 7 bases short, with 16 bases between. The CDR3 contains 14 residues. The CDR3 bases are TGTGCCTGGAGTGTACGGGGTCCTCCGAGGGAGCAGTACTTC. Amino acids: CAWSVRGPPREQYF.

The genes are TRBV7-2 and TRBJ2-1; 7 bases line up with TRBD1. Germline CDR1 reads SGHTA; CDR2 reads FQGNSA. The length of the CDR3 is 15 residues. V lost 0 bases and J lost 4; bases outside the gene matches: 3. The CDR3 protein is CASSLAGTVYNEQFF. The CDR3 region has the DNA TGTGCCAGCAGCTTAGCGGGGACAGTTTACAATGAGCAGTTCTTC.

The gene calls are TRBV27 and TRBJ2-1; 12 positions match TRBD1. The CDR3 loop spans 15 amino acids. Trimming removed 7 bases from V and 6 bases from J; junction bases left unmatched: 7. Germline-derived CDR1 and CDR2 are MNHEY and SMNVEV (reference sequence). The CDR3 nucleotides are TGTGCCAGCATTTCCGGGACAGGGGGCTTCAATGAGCAGTTCTTC. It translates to CASISGTGGFNEQFF.

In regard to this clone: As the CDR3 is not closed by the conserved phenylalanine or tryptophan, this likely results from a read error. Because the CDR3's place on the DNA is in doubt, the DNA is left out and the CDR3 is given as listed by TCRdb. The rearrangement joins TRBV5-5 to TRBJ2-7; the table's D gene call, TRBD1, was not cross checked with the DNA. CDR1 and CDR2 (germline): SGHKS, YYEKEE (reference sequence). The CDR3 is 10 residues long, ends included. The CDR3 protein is CASSRGQGFL.

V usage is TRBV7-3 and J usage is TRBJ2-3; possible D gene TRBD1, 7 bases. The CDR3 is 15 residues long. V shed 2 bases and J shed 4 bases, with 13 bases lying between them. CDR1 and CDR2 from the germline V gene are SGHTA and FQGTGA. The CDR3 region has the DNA TGTGCCAGCAGCTTAGGGAGCAGGGGGGCAGATACGCAGTATTTT. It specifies CASSLGSRGADTQYF. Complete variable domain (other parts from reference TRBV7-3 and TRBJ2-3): GAGVSQTPSNKVTEKGKYVELRCDPISGHTALYWYRQSLGQGPEFLIYFQGTGAADDSGLPNDRFFAVRPEGSVSTLKIQRTERGDSAVYLCASSLGSRGADTQYFGPGTRLTVL.

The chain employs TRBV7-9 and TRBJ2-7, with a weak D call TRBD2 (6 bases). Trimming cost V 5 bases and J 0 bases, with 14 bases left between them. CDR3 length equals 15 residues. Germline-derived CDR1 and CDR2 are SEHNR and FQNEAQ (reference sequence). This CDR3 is CASSKMAGSSYEQYF. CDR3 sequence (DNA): TGTGCCAGCAGCAAGATGGCGGGAAGCTCCTACGAGCAGTACTTC.

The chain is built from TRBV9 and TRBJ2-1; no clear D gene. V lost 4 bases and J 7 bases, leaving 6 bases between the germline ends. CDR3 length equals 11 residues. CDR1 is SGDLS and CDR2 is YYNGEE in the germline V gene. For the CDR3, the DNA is TGTGCCAGCAGCCCTAGAAATGAGCAGTTCTTC. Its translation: CASSPRNEQFF.

In DNA, the CDR3 is TGTGCCAGCAGTCCTGCAGGGAACACAGATACGCAGTATTTT. This sequence encodes CASSPAGNTDTQYF. The chain uses TRBV28 and TRBJ2-3; TRBD1 might be the D (5 bases). The CDR3 length is 14 residues. V shed 5 bases and J shed 2 bases, with 11 bases lying between them. From germline, CDR1 is MDHEN and CDR2 SYDVKM.

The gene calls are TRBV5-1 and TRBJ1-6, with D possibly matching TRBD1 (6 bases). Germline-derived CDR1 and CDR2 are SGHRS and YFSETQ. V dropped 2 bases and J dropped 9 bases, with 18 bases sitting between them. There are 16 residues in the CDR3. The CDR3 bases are TGCGCCAGCAGCTTTGAAGGGGACACGGACGGTTCACCCCTCCACTTT. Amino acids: CASSFEGDTDGSPLHF.

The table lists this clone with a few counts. CDR3 loop: CASSVGMRTEAFF. The DNA of the CDR3 is TGTGCCAGCAGCGTAGGCATGAGGACTGAAGCTTTCTTT. V is TRBV9 and J is TRBJ1-1; D not certain. Germline lookup yields CDR1 SGDLS and CDR2 YYNGEE. The V end was cut by 0 bases, the J end by 5 bases, with 8 bases between. The CDR3 loop spans 13 amino acids.

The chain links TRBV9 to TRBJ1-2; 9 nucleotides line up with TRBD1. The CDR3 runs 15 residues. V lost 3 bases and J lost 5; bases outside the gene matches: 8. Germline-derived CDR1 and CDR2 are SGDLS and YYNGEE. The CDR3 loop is CASSGTAGTGYGYTF. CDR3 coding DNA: TGTGCCAGCAGCGGGACCGCTGGGACAGGGTATGGCTACACCTTC.